Below, one T cell receptor (beta chain) is given with its context. What it binds is unknown. This sample stems from a study of T-cell reconstitution after alpha-beta-depleted transplantation in children. Study findings and constraints: Reportedly, only several hundred clones from non-depleted graft cells drove alpha-beta T-cell counts at about two months.

This CDR3 spans 18 amino acids. Germline V gives CDR1 SGHRS, CDR2 YFSETQ. The V and J ends lost 1 base and 2 bases respectively, with 20 bases between them. TCRbeta library preparation incorporated unique molecular identifiers. TCRdb itself ran the PCR reads through MiXCR, one entry per CDR3 protein. This sample has approximately 650,000 distinct CDR3 sequences; about an eighth occur once, and the top ten carry 0.79%. This clonotype was sampled from a girl aged 2-10 years with congenital amegakaryocytic thrombocytopenia, due to receive a stem cell transplant. The chain carries TRBV5-1 and TRBJ2-3, with a tentative D call TRBD2 (5 bases). Material: PBMCs, obtained before TCRalphabeta/CD19-depleted stem cell transplant. Written as DNA, the CDR3 is TGCGCCAGCAGCTTGAGCCCCTCGGGAATCCCTCCCACAGATACGCAGTATTTT. Its protein is CASSLSPSGIPPTDTQYF.